This T cell receptor (beta chain) was identified during a study of cytomegalovirus exposure and HLA in healthy donors (dated by TCRdb to about 2017). Background for the entire study: The 666 repertoires of the first cohort and the 95 to 150 validation repertoires were produced on the same platform, according to a later analysis. High-throughput TCR immunosequencing, statistical association of individual TCRs with disease status, and machine learning were combined to predict cytomegalovirus infection status. Besides the first cohort of 666 subjects, a separate validation cohort made up of roughly 120 different subjects was used. The study aimed to test whether signatures of past pathogen exposure could be identified by cataloging public T cell receptors. General findings and caveats noted by the study authors: A later analysis found that TCRs clustered in the first cohort also tended to co-occur in the roughly 120 validation repertoires, with about 94% of cluster scores above 0. The authors suggested that the approach could potentially be extended to other disease states and immunological phenotypes. A later analysis lacked HLA typing for the validation cohort, so it scored co-occurrence in that cohort across all 110 or so repertoires. Most TCR sequences were observed very rarely across donors, whereas some public TCRs were present in many individuals. In vitro tests confirmed that a few of the cytomegalovirus-associated TCR beta chains recognize cytomegalovirus antigens. In both the original and validation cohorts, the classifier was reported to diagnose cytomegalovirus status with high specificity and sensitivity. A total of 164 TCR beta chains were listed by the study as associated with cytomegalovirus.

V and J are trimmed by 5 bases and 3 bases, and the gene matches miss 4 bases of the junction. CDR1 and CDR2 are read off the germline V gene as SGHTA and FQGNSA. CDR3 length: 13 amino acids, cysteine to phenylalanine. Just CDR3 DNA is preserved here, 39 bases in frame from base 1. A word on this clone: Its antigen is still unknown. Base quality data are lacking; no much larger clone is found one base away.

Receptors were amplified or captured by the immunoSEQ multiplex PCR assay. As for how the authors treated the data: A statistical classification framework was built for diagnosing cytomegalovirus status from the catalog of TCR beta chain sequences. Here the immuneACCESS table is served through TCRdb, limited to in-frame sequences with V and J called. Missing clones are a known gap in these copies; in checked studies unresolved V genes cover under half, and the rest lacks a known reason. That table supplies the V and J calls and clone size; D and trimming were determined from the DNA. For this sample there are 250,000 to 300,000 clones; almost 90% appear just once. The top ten constitute approximately 0.34% of the sample. Separate from the roughly 650-subject first cohort, the validation cohort of about 130 subjects was the group to which the donors belonged.

The chain is assembled from TRBV7-2 and TRBJ2-7, with 7 junctional bases fitting TRBD1. Sample: PBMCs. This TCR came from a woman between 18 and 29 years old in good health and CMV-seronegative. Read as DNA, the sequence is TGTGCCAGCAGCGCCAGGGGGAGCTACGAGCAGTACTTC. Its protein product is CASSARGSYEQYF.